Listed below are T cell receptor beta chains from one sample, sequenced in a study of cytomegalovirus exposure and HLA in healthy donors. Generated by immunoSEQ multiplex PCR, the TCRdb table keeps only in-frame clones and is missing some. In the table there are more than 110,000 clones, 65% to 80% of which are singletons. The sample consisted of PBMCs. The receptors come from a woman between 50 and 59 years old in good health and CMV-seropositive. CDR3s include the opening cysteine and the closing phenylalanine or tryptophan. D genes are given only for firm matches. The size of a clone is reported for some rows only, either as once, few or many, or as a class for expanded clones.

NA	TRBJ2-2	once	TRBV5-4	TGTGCCAGCAGCTTGTACGGGAATACCGGGGAGCTGTTTTTT	CASSLYGNTGELFF
TRBD2	TRBJ2-2	NA	TRBV2	TGTGCCAGCAGTGCCCGAGCGGGGCGAGGGACCGGGGAGCTGTTTTTT	CASSARAGRGTGELFF
NA	TRBJ2-3	NA	TRBV4-1	TGCGCCAGCAGCCCCCTAGGGGGGGGAGGAGAAGATACGCAGTATTTT	CASSPLGGGGEDTQYF
NA	TRBJ1-4	NA	TRBV18	TGTGCCAGCTCACCAGGGGCGGCTAATGAAAAACTGTTTTTT	CASSPGAANEKLFF
TRBD1	TRBJ1-2	once	TRBV7-2	TGTGCCAGCAGCCAGACAGGGGGCGCCGGTGGCTACACCTTC	CASSQTGGAGGYTF
TRBD2	TRBJ2-2	NA	TRBV5-4	TGTGCCAGCAGCTTGAGTGCGGGGGGGGCGAACACCGGGGAGCTGTTTTTT	CASSLSAGGANTGELFF
TRBD1	TRBJ1-4	NA	TRBV19	TGTGCCAGTAGTAACCCTCCCCTACAGGGGCGACGCGAAAAACTGTTTTTT	CASSNPPLQGRREKLFF
TRBD1	TRBJ1-1	NA	TRBV13	TGTGCCACAGGGGGGAGTCGGACTGAAGCTTTCTTT	CATGGSRTEAFF
TRBD1	TRBJ1-1	NA	TRBV15	TGTGCCACCAGCAGCCCCCCGGGACAGTTAGGGGCGACTGAAGCTTTCTTT	CATSSPPGQLGATEAFF
NA	TRBJ1-6	NA	TRBV5-1	TGCGCCAGCAGCTTGGCCCTGGTGGGCAGTCAAATGGGTTCACCCCTCCACTTT	CASSLALVGSQMGSPLHF
NA	TRBJ1-4	few	TRBV9	TGTGCCAGCAGCGTAGATCCAGGAACTAATGAAAAACTGTTTTTT	CASSVDPGTNEKLFF
NA	TRBJ1-1	NA	TRBV9	TGTGCCAGCAGCGACTCCGGGGGTAACACTGAAGCTTTCTTT	CASSDSGGNTEAFF
TRBD1	TRBJ2-3	NA	TRBV5-4	TGTGCCAGCAGCAGACAGGGTTCTACAGATACGCAGTATTTT	CASSRQGSTDTQYF
NA	TRBJ2-1	NA	TRBV6-1	TGTGCCAGCAGTGTCCTTCAGGGCTCCTACAATGAGCAGTTCTTC	CASSVLQGSYNEQFF
TRBD1	TRBJ1-2	NA	TRBV19	TGTGCCAGTAGTGTAACCGAGACAGGGGGCGCGAACTATGGCTACACCTTC	CASSVTETGGANYGYTF
NA	TRBJ2-7	few	TRBV15	TGTGCCACCAGCAGAGACGGAGGCAGGCGATACGAGCAGTACTTC	CATSRDGGRRYEQYF
NA	TRBJ2-6	NA	TRBV5-1	TGCGCCAGCAGCGTCGGGGGGGCCAACGTCCTGACTTTC	CASSVGGANVLTF
NA	TRBJ1-5	NA	TRBV7-6	TGTGCCAGCAGCTTAGGGCAGGGATATAGCAATCAGCCCCAGCATTTT	CASSLGQGYSNQPQHF
NA	TRBJ1-5	NA	TRBV28	TGTGCCAGCAGTTTATTCGGTCCGGGGAAGATAAAAAAGCCCCAGCATTTT	CASSLFGPGKIKKPQHF
TRBD1	TRBJ1-5	NA	TRBV18	TGTGCCAGCTCACACTTCGACAGGGATCAGCCCCAGCATTTT	CASSHFDRDQPQHF
TRBD1	TRBJ1-3	NA	TRBV28	TGTGCCAGCAGTTTAAGGGACAGGGTATTCGACACCATATATTTT	CASSLRDRVFDTIYF
NA	TRBJ1-1	NA	TRBV6-4	TGTGCCAGCAGTGACACGGGGGGGGGCACTGAAGCTTTCTTT	CASSDTGGGTEAFF
TRBD2	TRBJ2-3	NA	TRBV5-1	TGCGCCAGCAGCTTCTTAGCGGGTAGCACAGATACGCAGTATTTT	CASSFLAGSTDTQYF
TRBD1	TRBJ1-2	NA	TRBV27	TGTGCCAGCAGTATGCTTGGGACAGGGGACAAATCTAACTATGGCTACACCTTC	CASSMLGTGDKSNYGYTF
TRBD1	TRBJ1-6	NA	TRBV5-4	TGTGCCAGCAGCTTGGCCGGACAGGGAGGATCACCCCTCCACTTT	CASSLAGQGGSPLHF
NA	TRBJ1-2	NA	TRBV29-1	TGCAGCGCGCGGACACCTAACTATGGCTACACCTTC	CSARTPNYGYTF
NA	TRBJ2-5	NA	TRBV30	TGTGCCTGGAGCTTACAGGGAGAGACCCAGTACTTC	CAWSLQGETQYF
NA	TRBJ1-4	once	TRBV6-6	TGTGCCAGCAGTCCGGGGGGGGTTGAAAAACTGTTTTTT	CASSPGGVEKLFF
NA	TRBJ2-3	NA	TRBV5-1	TGCGCCAGCAGCTTCTTAGATGGTACGCAGTATTTT	CASSFLDGTQYF
TRBD2	TRBJ2-7	NA	TRBV6-6	TGTGCCAGCAGCCACTCAAGCGGGGGGGCGGACGAGCAGTACTTC	CASSHSSGGADEQYF
NA	TRBJ1-1	NA	TRBV30	TGTGCCTGGAGCCCGGTGAACACTGAAGCTTTCTTT	CAWSPVNTEAFF
NA	TRBJ1-5	NA	TRBV5-8	TGTGCCAGCAGCTTGGTACGGGGGGCCCAAAGCAATCAGCCCCAGCATTTT	CASSLVRGAQSNQPQHF
NA	TRBJ2-5	NA	TRBV5-1	TGCGCCAGCAGCCTACAGGGCTCGGAGACCCAGTACTTC	CASSLQGSETQYF
NA	TRBJ2-1	NA	TRBV13	TGTGCCGCCCCTGAGGAGGGCTCCTACAATGAGCAGTTCTTC	CAAPEEGSYNEQFF
NA	TRBJ1-5	NA	TRBV16	TGTGCCAGCAGCCACCCGGGAAGGGGGGGTCAGCCCCAGCATTTT	CASSHPGRGGQPQHF
TRBD2	TRBJ2-5	NA	TRBV5-5	TGTGCCAGCAGCACCCGTTCGTGGGGGGGGGAGACCCAGTACTTC	CASSTRSWGGETQYF
TRBD2	TRBJ2-3	NA	TRBV29-1	TGCAGCGTCGCGGGACTAGCGGGGGGCCCCACAGATACGCAGTATTTT	CSVAGLAGGPTDTQYF
TRBD1	TRBJ1-2	NA	TRBV5-1	TGCGCCAGCAGCGCCCAACAGGGGGCGGGCTATGGCTACACCTTC	CASSAQQGAGYGYTF
NA	TRBJ2-3	NA	TRBV29-1	TGCAGCGTTGTGGGGGCTGGCTCAGATACGCAGTATTTT	CSVVGAGSDTQYF
NA	TRBJ2-7	NA	TRBV18	TGTGCCAGCTCCGCTGGGGCTACCTACGAGCAGTACTTC	CASSAGATYEQYF
NA	TRBJ2-3	NA	TRBV7-2	TGTGCCAGCAGCCCCCGGGGGACCACAGATACGCAGTATTTT	CASSPRGTTDTQYF
NA	TRBJ1-5	NA	TRBV4-1	TGCGCCAGCAGCCAAGTTAGTGGTAAGGGGAACAATCAGCCCCAGCATTTT	CASSQVSGKGNNQPQHF
TRBD1	TRBJ2-3	NA	TRBV6-4	TGTGCCAGCAGTGCCGGGACAGACTACACAGATACGCAGTATTTT	CASSAGTDYTDTQYF
NA	TRBJ2-2	NA	TRBV19	TGTGCCAGTACGGCAGGGATGACCGGGGAGCTGTTTTTT	CASTAGMTGELFF
TRBD1	TRBJ2-7	NA	TRBV5-1	TGCGCCAGCAGCTCGTCGATGGGACAGGGACTCGAGCAGTACTTC	CASSSSMGQGLEQYF
NA	TRBJ1-1	NA	TRBV5-1	TGCGCCAGCAGCTTGTCTTTAACAGAGAACACTGAAGCTTTCTTT	CASSLSLTENTEAFF
NA	TRBJ2-5	NA	TRBV6-1	TGTGCCAGCAGTCCTCACGGGGAGACCCAGTACTTC	CASSPHGETQYF
NA	TRBJ1-5	NA	TRBV19	TGTGCCAGTAGATCACACCTTCTTGATCAGCCCCAGCATTTT	CASRSHLLDQPQHF
TRBD1	TRBJ1-5	NA	TRBV2	TGTGCCAGCAGGCTCGACAGGGGAGGCAATCAGCCCCAGCATTTT	CASRLDRGGNQPQHF
NA	TRBJ2-5	once	TRBV18	TGTGCCAGCTCACCCCGGGGACAAGAGACCCAGTACTTC	CASSPRGQETQYF